This T cell receptor beta chain derives from a study of T-cell reconstitution after alpha-beta-depleted transplantation in children. V lost 2 bases, J lost 2 bases, and 8 bases lay in between. Germline V lookup: CDR1 SGHKS, CDR2 YYEKEE (reference sequence). CDR3 size: 13 residues. Comment on this clonotype: Its target is unknown. This may be a read error: a much more frequent sequence differs by one nucleotide. A read error is likely, as this CDR3 ends without the conserved phenylalanine or tryptophan.

Study observations and caveats: Among T cells one year after transplant, newly produced cells accounted for most counts and diversity. Surviving recipient T cells and thymic progenitors underlay high day-60 TCRbeta diversity in some patients.

A library of TCRbeta sequences, prepared with unique molecular identifiers, was generated. Each CDR3 protein is one row after TCRdb ran MiXCR on the PCR reads. The sample holds about 460,000 distinct CDR3 sequences, roughly a tenth seen once. The rearrangement uses TRBV5-5 and TRBJ2-7; no clear D. This specimen was PBMCs, taken before TCRalphabeta/CD19-depleted stem cell transplant. This TCR was recovered from a child aged 2 to 15 with inherited bone marrow failure, due to receive a stem cell transplant. Here the CDR3 reads CASSLVLAYEQYL. CDR3 nucleotides: TGTGCCAGCAGCTTAGTGTTAGCCTACGAGCAGTACTTG.